This T cell receptor beta chain emerged from a study of shared clonotypes between healthy human individuals (dated by TCRdb to the early 2020s). At the level of the whole study: A couple of women and a few men aged 18 to 49 years were included in the cohort. Blood TCR repertoires of 5 or 6 healthy adults were deeply sequenced to estimate repertoire size and the extent of clonotype sharing between individuals. Libraries were prepared and TCR repertoires were sequenced by different laboratories using diverse techniques, in order to increase sequencing depth and limit assay-specific biases. Each donor's leukapheresis produced roughly between roughly 0.9 and 8.9 billion PBMCs.

TCR CDR3 regions were amplified from genomic DNA by multiplex PCR using the deep immunoSEQ assay. For each cell subset, the extracted genomic DNA was distributed evenly across all wells of several immunoSEQ 96-well plates, and each plate served as one replicate. For unsorted PBMC, 250 to 350 ng of genomic DNA, equivalent to around 30,000 T cell genomes, went into each replicate PCR. Genomic DNA from unsorted PBMC was sequenced over ten immunoSEQ deep assay plates. Purified libraries were quantified with a Qubit 3.0 fluorometer, sized on a Bioanalyzer 2100, and re-quantified with the KAPA Library Quantification kit. Every immunoSEQ 96-well plate was sequenced on a separate single-read 150-cycle Illumina NextSeq 550 flow cell. The authors' analysis ran thus. Because the immunoSEQ output held only junctional sequences and lacked quality scores, the filtering could not match the filtering applied to full-length reads. Sequences were annotated with PyIR, a Python wrapper for IgBLAST v1.9, using IMGT germline references to assign V/J genes and CDR3. Reads were removed for weak V/J assignments (E-value above 1e-6), missing CDR3, stop codons, out-of-frame junctions, or ambiguous translated residues. A V3J clonotype was defined by an identical inferred V gene, J gene, and CDR3 amino acid sequence. To compute the percentage overlap between repertoires, the number of shared unique clonotypes was divided by the size of the smaller repertoire. RTK rarefaction, the Chao1 estimator, and Recon v2.1 estimates of unobserved clonotypes were used to assess repertoire richness. What TCRdb holds here is the immuneACCESS table cut down to in-frame rearrangements. Part of the clones is not present; checked against another copy, under half of the missing clones reflect an unresolved V gene, and the others are unexplained. The V and J calls and clone size come from that table; D and trimming were worked out from the DNA. The sample records about 490,000 clones, around 73% of which are singletons. Together, the top ten hold about 11% of the sample.

This clone was picked up one time. The clone's antigen remains unknown. There are no base qualities to consult, and no much larger clone falls within one base. From the cysteine through the phenylalanine, the CDR3 covers 14 amino acids. CDR3 DNA only is kept here, 42 bases in frame from base 1. From the germline V gene, CDR1 is SGDLS and CDR2 is YYNGEE. V loses 2 bases, J loses 9 bases, and the germline ends lie 15 bases apart. Results the study describes overall, beyond this receptor: Sampling was restricted to blood, and TCR repertoires in tissue are likely to differ from TCR repertoires in blood. Pairwise subsampling indicated that sequencing depth was expected to affect the degree of clonotype sharing among donors. The small number of donors limited the genetic and exposure-history diversity represented.

Healthy HIV-negative adults with no recently reported acute infections or vaccinations were included as donors. All donors were Caucasian adults living in Nashville, Tennessee, USA. For unsorted samples, tens of millions of PBMCs were counted and genomic DNA was extracted with the QIAamp DNA Blood Mini kit. Blood was obtained by leukapheresis, after which PBMCs were separated by Ficoll-Histopaque density gradient centrifugation and cryopreserved in liquid nitrogen vapor phase. This receptor was identified in a woman aged 40 to 49 in good health. Some clones in this sample may be carry-over from other donors' samples. Sequencing was performed on PBMCs. The chain couples TRBV9 to TRBJ1-3, with no reliable assignment of the D segment. The nucleotides are TGTGCCAGCAGCGTTGGGCAGCTGTTTGCCACCATATATTTT. The translation is CASSVGQLFATIYF.